These 7 T cell receptor beta chains came from one sample sequenced in a study of PD-1 blockade in classical Hodgkin lymphoma. Produced via immunoSEQ multiplex PCR; TCRdb's table is partial and in-frame only. The table lists thousands of clones, around four fifths of them singletons. Patients all relapsed after autologous stem cell transplantation, and there was variation in brentuximab vedotin exposure. Researchers used magnetic negative selection to pull out pure CD4+ T cells from thawed PBMCs. The specimen comprised CD4+ T cells from blood, sampled at baseline. The receptors derive from a human donor with classical Hodgkin lymphoma.

This chain joins TRBV19 and TRBJ1-2; D is uncertain. The CDR3 extends over 13 amino acids. Trimming left V 6 bases short and J 1 base short, with 9 bases between. Germline CDR1 and CDR2: LNHDA and SQIVND (reference sequence). The CDR3 protein is CASSLGGNYGYTF. The DNA of the CDR3 is TGTGCCAGTAGCCTGGGCGGTAACTATGGCTACACCTTC.

The rearrangement joins TRBV19 to TRBJ2-1; D might be TRBD1 (6 bases). The CDR3 totals 14 residues. Deletions cut 3 bases from V and 9 bases from J, with 15 bases between. Germline CDR1 LNHDA, CDR2 SQIVND (reference sequence). This chain's CDR3 is CASSMEPGALEQFF. In DNA, the CDR3 is TGTGCCAGTAGTATGGAGCCAGGGGCGCTTGAGCAGTTCTTC.

Remarks on this clone: The sample contains more than one DNA sequence encoding this CDR3. V usage is TRBV5-1 and J usage is TRBJ2-7; 9 bases are shared with TRBD1. Germline values: CDR1 SGHRS, CDR2 YFSETQ. V trimming: 5 bases; J trimming: 1 base; junction bases outside the gene matches: 1. There are 13 residues in the CDR3. The DNA of the CDR3 is TGCGCCAGCAGACAGGGGGCATCCTACGAGCAGTACTTC. Its translation: CASRQGASYEQYF.

To note about this clone: As the CDR3 is not closed by the conserved phenylalanine or tryptophan, this likely results from a read error. The chain combines TRBV6-5 with TRBJ1-2; 7 bases are shared with TRBD1. The CDR3 is made up of 13 amino acids. Looked up from germline, CDR1 is MNHEY and CDR2 is SVGAGI. The ends lost 6 bases at V and 2 bases at J; junction bases unmatched: 3. CDR3 sequence reads: CASRTGSNYGYTL. The CDR3 DNA follows: TGTGCCAGCAGGACAGGGTCCAACTATGGCTACACCCTC.

The chain joins TRBV28 to TRBJ1-2; TRBD1 aligns across 9 bases. From germline, CDR1 is MDHEN and CDR2 SYDVKM. V lost 5 bases, J lost 3 bases, and 10 bases stayed unmatched. The CDR3 has 16 residues. The CDR3 sequence: CASSPTGTGLDYGYTF. As DNA, the CDR3 is TGTGCCAGCAGTCCCACCGGGACAGGGTTGGACTATGGCTACACCTTC.

The chain has TRBV10-1 and TRBJ2-5; a weak D match, TRBD2 (7 bases). Between the trimmed V and J ends, which lost 3 bases and 1 base, there was a span of 15 bases. Germline V gives CDR1 WNHNN, CDR2 SYGVQD (reference sequence). CDR3 size: 16 residues. The CDR3 protein is CASSDSSGEGQETQYF. The CDR3 DNA reads TGCGCCAGCAGTGATTCGTCAGGGGAGGGCCAAGAGACCCAGTACTTC.

This clone was seen just once. V and J are TRBV10-3 and TRBJ2-2; 13 bases align to TRBD2. V shed 8 bases, J shed 2 bases, and the junction held 2 bases outside the gene matches. From germline, CDR1 is ENHRY and CDR2 SYGVKD. This CDR3 is built from 15 residues. CDR3 nucleotide sequence: TGTGCCATCGGGACTAGCGGGACTAACACCGGGGAGCTGTTTTTT. This translates into CAIGTSGTNTGELFF.